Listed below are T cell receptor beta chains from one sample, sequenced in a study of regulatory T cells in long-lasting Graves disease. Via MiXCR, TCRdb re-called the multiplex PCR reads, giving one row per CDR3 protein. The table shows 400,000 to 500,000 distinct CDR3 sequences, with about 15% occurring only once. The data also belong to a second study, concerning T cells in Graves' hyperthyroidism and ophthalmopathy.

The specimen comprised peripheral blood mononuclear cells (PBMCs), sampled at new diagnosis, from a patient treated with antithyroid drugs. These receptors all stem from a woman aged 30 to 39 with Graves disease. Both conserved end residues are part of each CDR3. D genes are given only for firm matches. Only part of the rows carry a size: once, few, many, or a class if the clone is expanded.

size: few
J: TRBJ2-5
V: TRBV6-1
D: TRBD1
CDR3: CASRPGTVRQETQYF
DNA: TGTGCCAGCCGACCCGGGACAGTCCGACAAGAGACCCAGTACTTC

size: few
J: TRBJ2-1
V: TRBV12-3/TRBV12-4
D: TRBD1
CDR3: CASSSPGQGADEQFF
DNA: TGTGCCAGCAGTTCCCCGGGACAGGGGGCTGATGAGCAGTTCTTC

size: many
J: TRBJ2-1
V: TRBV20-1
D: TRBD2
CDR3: CSARDRAGWYEQFF
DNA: TGCAGTGCTAGAGATCGAGCGGGATGGTATGAGCAGTTCTTC

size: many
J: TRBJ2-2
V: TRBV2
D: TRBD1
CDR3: CASRNYAGQAGELFF
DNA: TGTGCCAGCAGAAACTACGCGGGACAGGCCGGGGAGCTGTTTTTT

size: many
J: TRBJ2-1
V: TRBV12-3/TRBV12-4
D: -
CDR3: CASSPHAATSGSYNEQFF
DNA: TGTGCCAGCAGTCCCCACGCGGCGACTAGTGGGTCCTACAATGAGCAGTTCTTC

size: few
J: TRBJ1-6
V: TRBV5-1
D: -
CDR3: CASSSTDSYNSPLHF
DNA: TGCGCCAGCAGCAGCACAGATTCCTATAATTCACCCCTCCACTTT

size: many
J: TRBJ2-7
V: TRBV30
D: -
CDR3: CAWNPTGKGEQYF
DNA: TGTGCCTGGAACCCTACCGGGAAAGGGGAGCAGTACTTC

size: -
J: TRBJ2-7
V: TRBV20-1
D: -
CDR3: CSARLAGSHEQYF
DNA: TGCAGTGCTAGGTTGGCGGGCTCCCACGAGCAGTACTTC

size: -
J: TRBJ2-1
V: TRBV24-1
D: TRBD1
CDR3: CATSDLEGADNEQFF
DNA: TGTGCCACCAGTGATTTGGAGGGGGCGGACAATGAGCAGTTCTTC

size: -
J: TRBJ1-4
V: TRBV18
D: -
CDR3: CASSPGHATNEKLFF
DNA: TGTGCCAGCTCACCCGGACACGCAACTAATGAAAAACTGTTTTTT

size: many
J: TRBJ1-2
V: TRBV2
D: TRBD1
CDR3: CASSTMTWTGKSYGYTF
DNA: TGTGCCAGCAGCACAATGACCTGGACAGGAAAATCCTATGGCTACACCTTC

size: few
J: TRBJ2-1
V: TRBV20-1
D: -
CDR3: CSARAPWAPSVPLAGNEQFF
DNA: TGCAGTGCTAGAGCTCCCTGGGCCCCTAGCGTCCCCCTTGCCGGCAATGAGCAGTTCTTC

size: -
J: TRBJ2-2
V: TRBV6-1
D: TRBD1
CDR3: CASSGTSGQGSSGELFF
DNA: TGTGCCAGCAGTGGAACCTCGGGACAGGGGAGTTCCGGGGAGCTGTTTTTT

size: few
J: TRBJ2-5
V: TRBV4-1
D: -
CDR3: CASSLAGKKLETQYF
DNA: TGCGCCAGCAGCCTAGCCGGGAAAAAACTTGAGACCCAGTACTTC

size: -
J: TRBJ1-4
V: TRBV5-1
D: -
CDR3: CASSPVQGYNEKLFF
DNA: TGCGCCAGCAGCCCCGTTCAGGGTTACAATGAAAAACTGTTTTTT

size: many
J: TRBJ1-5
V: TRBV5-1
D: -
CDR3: CASSLGTDRSQPQHF
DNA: TGCGCCAGCAGCTTGGGGACAGATAGGTCTCAGCCCCAGCATTTT

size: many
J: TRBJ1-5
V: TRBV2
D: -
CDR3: CASTTGQSNQPQHF
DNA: TGTGCCAGCACCACCGGACAGAGCAATCAGCCCCAGCATTTT

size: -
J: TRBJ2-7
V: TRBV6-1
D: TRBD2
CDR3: CASGLAGGYEQYF
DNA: TGTGCCAGCGGACTAGCGGGAGGTTACGAGCAGTACTTC

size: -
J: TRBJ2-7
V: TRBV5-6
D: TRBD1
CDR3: CASSSVTGPEQYF
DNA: TGTGCCAGCAGCTCCGTGACAGGGCCCGAGCAGTACTTC

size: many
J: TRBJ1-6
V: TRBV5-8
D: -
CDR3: CASSLVGVVHF
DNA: TGTGCCAGCAGCTTGGTGGGCGTAGTCCACTTT

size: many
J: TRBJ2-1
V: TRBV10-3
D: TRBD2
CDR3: CAISGAGGSNEQFF
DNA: TGTGCCATCAGTGGTGCGGGAGGATCCAATGAGCAGTTCTTC

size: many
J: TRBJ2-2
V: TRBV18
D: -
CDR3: CASSPGQRAAGELFF
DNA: TGTGCCAGCTCACCAGGGCAGCGGGCCGCCGGGGAGCTGTTTTTT

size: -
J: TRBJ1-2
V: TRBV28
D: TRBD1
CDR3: CASGGGQLFYGYTF
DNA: TGTGCCAGCGGGGGGGGACAGCTTTTCTATGGCTACACCTTC

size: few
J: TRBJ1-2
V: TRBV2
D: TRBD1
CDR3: CASQGGDYGYTF
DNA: TGTGCGAGTCAGGGGGGGGACTATGGCTACACCTTC

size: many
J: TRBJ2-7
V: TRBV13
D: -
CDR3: CASRQDSSYEQYF
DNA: TGTGCCAGCAGACAGGATAGCTCCTACGAGCAGTACTTC

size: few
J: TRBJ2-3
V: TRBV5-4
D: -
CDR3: CASSLEEGGFPDTQYF
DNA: TGTGCCAGCAGCTTGGAGGAGGGTGGTTTTCCAGATACGCAGTATTTT

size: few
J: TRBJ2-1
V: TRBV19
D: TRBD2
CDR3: CASSRAVLASIEQFF
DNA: TGTGCCAGTAGTAGGGCCGTACTAGCGAGTATTGAGCAGTTCTTC

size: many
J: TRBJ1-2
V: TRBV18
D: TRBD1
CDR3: CASSPPGQGYGYTF
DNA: TGTGCCAGCTCACCACCGGGACAGGGCTATGGCTACACCTTC

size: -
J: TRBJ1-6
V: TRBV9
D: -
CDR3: CASSARDTYSPLHF
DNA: TGTGCCAGCAGCGCCCGGGACACCTATTCACCCCTCCACTTT

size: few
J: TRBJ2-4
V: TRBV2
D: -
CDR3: CASTPRGAGSKNIQYF
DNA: TGTGCCAGCACCCCCCGGGGGGCGGGGTCCAAAAACATTCAGTACTTC

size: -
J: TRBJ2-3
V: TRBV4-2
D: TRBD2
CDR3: CASSQGASGSVQDTQYF
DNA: TGTGCCAGCAGCCAAGGGGCTAGCGGGAGTGTACAAGATACGCAGTATTTT

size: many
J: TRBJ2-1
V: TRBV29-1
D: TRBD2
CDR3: CSVGATRLAGANEQFF
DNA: TGCAGCGTTGGGGCTACGCGACTAGCGGGAGCCAATGAGCAGTTCTTC

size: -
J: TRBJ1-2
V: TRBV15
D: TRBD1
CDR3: CATSRGGGGGYGYTF
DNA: TGTGCCACCAGCAGAGGAGGAGGGGGCGGATATGGCTACACCTTC

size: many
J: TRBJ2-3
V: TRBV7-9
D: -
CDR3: CASSPRGTTDTQYF
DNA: TGTGCCAGCAGCCCACGGGGCACCACAGATACGCAGTATTTT

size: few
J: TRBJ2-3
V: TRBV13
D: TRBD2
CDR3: CASSGGTSGSLDTQYF
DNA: TGTGCCAGCAGCGGCGGGACTAGCGGGAGTCTAGATACGCAGTATTTT

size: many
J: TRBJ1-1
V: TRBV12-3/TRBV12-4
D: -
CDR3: CASSTTGYTEAFF
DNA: TGTGCCAGCAGTACTACAGGGTACACTGAAGCTTTCTTT

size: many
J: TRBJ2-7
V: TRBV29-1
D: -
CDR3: CSVEDVDGDYEQYF
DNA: TGCAGCGTTGAAGATGTGGACGGAGACTACGAGCAGTACTTC

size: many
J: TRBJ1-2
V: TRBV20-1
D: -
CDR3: CSARGGYGYTF
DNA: TGCAGTGCGCGGGGGGGGTATGGCTACACCTTC

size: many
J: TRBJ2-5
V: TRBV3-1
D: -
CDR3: CASSQDFASSVGTQYF
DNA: TGTGCCAGCAGCCAAGATTTCGCTAGCTCGGTCGGGACCCAGTACTTC

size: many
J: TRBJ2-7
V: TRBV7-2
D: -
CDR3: CASSLGQVLEQYF
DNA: TGTGCCAGCAGCTTAGGACAGGTGCTCGAGCAGTACTTC

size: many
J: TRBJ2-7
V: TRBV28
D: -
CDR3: CASSLWGYEQYF
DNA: TGTGCCAGCAGTTTATGGGGATACGAGCAGTACTTC

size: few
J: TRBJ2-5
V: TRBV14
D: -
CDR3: CASTPKADRLRRETQYF
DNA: TGTGCCAGCACCCCCAAAGCCGACAGACTAAGGCGTGAGACCCAGTACTTC

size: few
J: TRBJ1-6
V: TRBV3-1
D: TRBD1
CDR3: CASSQGTGQYSPLHF
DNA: TGTGCCAGCAGCCAAGGGACAGGGCAATATTCACCCCTCCACTTT

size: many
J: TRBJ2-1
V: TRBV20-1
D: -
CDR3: CSARDLGNEQFF
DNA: TGCAGTGCTAGAGATCTGGGCAATGAGCAGTTCTTC

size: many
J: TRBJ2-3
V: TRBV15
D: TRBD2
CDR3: CATSRDLPGLAGEEGTDTQYF
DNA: TGTGCCACCAGCAGAGATCTCCCGGGACTAGCGGGAGAAGAGGGCACAGATACGCAGTATTTT

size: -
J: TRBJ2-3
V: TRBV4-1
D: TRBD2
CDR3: CASSQDRAGGFSTDTQYF
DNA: TGCGCCAGCAGCCAAGATCGAGCGGGAGGGTTTAGCACAGATACGCAGTATTTT

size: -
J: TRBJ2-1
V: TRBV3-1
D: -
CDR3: CANSQEWGMNNEQFF
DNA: TGTGCCAACAGCCAAGAATGGGGGATGAACAATGAGCAGTTCTTC

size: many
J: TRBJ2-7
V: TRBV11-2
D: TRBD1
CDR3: CASSLAGDRHEQYF
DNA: TGTGCCAGCAGCTTAGCAGGGGACAGGCACGAGCAGTACTTC

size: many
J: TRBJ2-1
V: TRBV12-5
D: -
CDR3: CASGLVLGGNEQFF
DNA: TGTGCTAGTGGTTTGGTACTAGGGGGCAATGAGCAGTTCTTC

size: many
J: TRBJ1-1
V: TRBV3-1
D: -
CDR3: CASSQGTGRTEAFF
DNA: TGTGCCAGCAGCCAAGGCACAGGGCGAACTGAAGCTTTCTTT

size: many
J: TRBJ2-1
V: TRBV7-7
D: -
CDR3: CASSFLGIPPYNEQFF
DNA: TGTGCTAGCAGCTTCCTCGGGATACCACCCTACAATGAGCAGTTCTTC